The 11 T cell receptor beta chains listed next were all sequenced from one sample in a study of T cells in Graves' hyperthyroidism and ophthalmopathy. Amplification yielded TCR beta CDR3 regions, with RNA transcripts as the source. Carried out on the TCR CDR3, a first-round RT-PCR used the HTBI primer set. TCRdb reprocessed the multiplex PCR reads with MiXCR, giving one entry per CDR3 protein. The sample yields more than 300,000 distinct CDR3 sequences, about 15% seen once. Sequenced sample: blood. These receptor sequences come from a woman in her twenties or thirties with Graves' hyperthyroidism that later progressed to Graves' ophthalmopathy.

V and J are TRBV29-1 and TRBJ1-4; tentatively, D is TRBD1 (6 bases). The CDR3 totals 16 residues. With 4 bases removed from V and 4 bases from J, the gap between germline ends came to 19 bases. Germline values: CDR1 SQVTM, CDR2 ANQGSEA. The chain's CDR3 is CSVVGSRGRDNEKLFF. The CDR3, as DNA: TGCAGCGTTGTAGGTTCCAGGGGAAGGGATAATGAAAAACTGTTTTTT.

The gene calls are TRBV6-2 or TRBV6-3 and TRBJ2-1; no definite D call. The CDR3 sequence is 19 residues long. Germline CDR1 reads MNHEY; CDR2 reads SVGEGT. Deletions cut 0 bases from V and 6 bases from J, with 24 bases between. In DNA, the CDR3 is TGTGCCAGCAGTTACTCGTATGATGTAGGTCTAGGGTTACGCAATGAGCAGTTCTTC. It specifies CASSYSYDVGLGLRNEQFF.

The rearrangement uses TRBV4-2 and TRBJ2-7; 11 bases are a match to TRBD2. Trimming cost V 1 base and J 3 bases; bases outside gene matches: 2. CDR3 size: 15 residues. Germline V CDR1 and CDR2: LGHNA, YNFKEQ. CDR3 sequence (DNA): TGTGCCAGCAGCCAAGGGACTAGCGGGTACTACGAGCAGTACTTC. This encodes CASSQGTSGYYEQYF.

This clonotype came up many times. The genes are TRBV29-1 and TRBJ2-7; 7 bases match TRBD2. V dropped 6 bases and J dropped 2; count of bases not matched to a gene: 7. The CDR3 is made up of 13 amino acids. In germline, CDR1 is SQVTM, CDR2 ANQGSEA. As DNA, the CDR3 is TGCAGCGTGGGGGGGGGGACTACCTACGAGCAGTACTTC. Translation: CSVGGGTTYEQYF.

This clonotype has a handful of counts. The rearrangement joins TRBV7-9 to TRBJ1-2, with D perhaps matching TRBD1 (6 bases). This CDR3 is 15 amino acids long. Germline V gene data show CDR1 as SEHNR and CDR2 as FQNEAQ (reference sequence). Trimming pared 8 bases from V and 0 bases from J, leaving 16 bases between. As DNA, the CDR3 is TGTGCCAGCGGAAAGACAGGCGCCTCTAACTATGGCTACACCTTC. Protein sequence: CASGKTGASNYGYTF.

This clonotype has a single count. J is TRBJ2-3 and V is TRBV11-3, with TRBD2 matching 8 bases. CDR1 is SGHNT and CDR2 is YENEEA in the germline V gene. The CDR3 sequence is 17 residues long. Unmatched junction bases numbered 10, after V lost 5 bases and J lost 0 bases. The DNA for the CDR3 is TGTGCCAGCAGCCCCCGTAAGACTAGCGATAGCACAGATACGCAGTATTTT. It is translated as CASSPRKTSDSTDTQYF.

This clonotype has at least ten counts. The rearrangement joins TRBV7-9 to TRBJ1-5; no clear D gene. Germline V gene lookup returns CDR1 SEHNR and CDR2 FQNEAQ (reference sequence). The CDR3 has 14 residues. Trimming cost V 1 base and J 2 bases, with 6 bases left between them. CDR3 coding DNA: TGTGCCAGCAGCTTAGGAAGCGGCAATCAGCCCCAGCATTTT. Translation: CASSLGSGNQPQHF. The full variable domain, rest sourced from reference TRBV7-9 and TRBJ1-5, is DTGVSQNPRHKITKRGQNVTFRCDPISEHNRLYWYRQTLGQGPEFLTYFQNEAQLEKSRLLSDRFSAERPKGSFSTLEIQRTEQGDSAMYLCASSLGSGNQPQHFGDGTRLSIL.

This clonotype occurred many times. The V call is TRBV24-1, the J call TRBJ2-3; D is unclear. Germline V gene sequence: CDR1 KGHDR, CDR2 SFDVKD. This CDR3 contains 17 residues. V shed 2 bases and J shed 0 bases, with 14 bases lying between them. The CDR3 sequence: CATSDSGGRHSTDTQYF. The CDR3 bases are TGTGCCACCAGTGATTCCGGTGGCCGACATAGCACAGATACGCAGTATTTT.

This clonotype was recorded many times. The genes are TRBV7-2 and TRBJ2-1; unclear D gene. This CDR3 is 15 amino acids long. CDR1 is SGHTA and CDR2 is FQGNSA in the germline V gene. Trimming took 3 bases from V and 5 from J, leaving 14 bases between them. The chain's CDR3 is CASSFSRQANNEQFF. CDR3 nucleotide sequence: TGTGCCAGCAGCTTCTCACGGCAAGCAAACAATGAGCAGTTCTTC. The variable domain in full, with the rest retrieved from reference TRBV7-2 and TRBJ2-1, is GAGVSQSPSNKVTEKGKDVELRCDPISGHTALYWYRQSLGQGLEFLIYFQGNSAPDKSGLPSDRFSAERTGGSVSTLTIQRTQQEDSAVYLCASSFSRQANNEQFFGPGTRLTVL.

This clonotype was seen only a few times. The chain recombines TRBV7-9 with TRBJ2-2; TRBD2 matches at 10 bases. The CDR3 extends over 16 amino acids. Unmatched junction bases numbered 12, after V lost 7 bases and J lost 7 bases. Germline V lookup: CDR1 SEHNR, CDR2 FQNEAQ (reference sequence). Here the CDR3 reads CASTASTSGEFGELFF. The CDR3 coding sequence is TGTGCCAGCACCGCTAGTACTAGCGGGGAGTTCGGGGAGCTGTTTTTT.

This clonotype was recorded at least ten times. The chain is built from TRBV7-2 and TRBJ1-5, with 8 bases that match TRBD1. CDR3 size: 15 residues. Germline V gene lookup returns CDR1 SGHTA and CDR2 FQGNSA. V gave up 5 bases and J gave up 1 base; unmatched junction bases: 4. CDR3 sequence (DNA): TGTGCCAGCAGCGACGGGACAGGCAGCAATCAGCCCCAGCATTTT. As protein: CASSDGTGSNQPQHF.